This entry lists 9 T cell receptor beta chains sequenced from one sample in a study of PD-1 blockade in classical Hodgkin lymphoma. Repertoires were generated with immunoSEQ multiplex PCR, while TCRdb's copy carries only in-frame clones and drops some. The sample carries approximately 34,000 clones, 65% to 90% recorded once. With no exception, relapse followed autologous stem cell transplantation in all patients, and brentuximab vedotin exposure varied. The sample here was peripheral blood mononuclear cells (PBMCs), taken at baseline. These receptors were collected from a human donor with classical Hodgkin lymphoma.

This chain joins TRBV5-1 and TRBJ1-2; D is unresolved. V lost 4 bases and J lost 8, with 15 bases in between. Germline loops: CDR1 SGHRS, CDR2 YFSETQ. This CDR3 contains 13 residues. CDR3 sequence reads: CASSPDGSEGYTF. The CDR3 bases are TGCGCCAGCAGCCCGGACGGCTCGGAGGGCTACACCTTC.

The chain couples TRBV6-1 to TRBJ1-2, with D unresolved. CDR1 MNHNS and CDR2 SASEGT come from the germline V gene. CDR3 length: 12 residues. Trimming left V 3 bases short and J 3 bases short, with 5 bases between. In DNA, the CDR3 is TGTGCCAGCAGTGATCGGGACTATGGCTACACCTTC. Protein product: CASSDRDYGYTF.

This chain connects TRBV7-2 to TRBJ2-5, with 12 bases that match TRBD2. Germline V gives CDR1 SGHTA, CDR2 FQGNSA. The V and J ends lost 1 base and 3 bases, in that order; junction bases with no gene match: 9. The CDR3 has 18 amino acids. The DNA of the CDR3 is TGTGCCAGCAGCTTAGTGGCTAGCGGGGGGGCCAAGGAAGAGACCCAGTACTTC. Translation: CASSLVASGGAKEETQYF.

The V gene is TRBV7-6, the J gene TRBJ1-1; tentatively, D is TRBD1 (6 bases). V dropped 5 bases and J dropped 1 base, with 14 bases sitting between them. Germline CDR1 is SGHVS and CDR2 is FNYEAQ. This CDR3 has 15 amino acids. The CDR3 loop reads CASSTRTAPNTEAFF. CDR3 coding DNA: TGTGCCAGCAGCACCCGGACAGCCCCGAACACTGAAGCTTTCTTT. The whole variable domain, filled in from reference TRBV7-6 and TRBJ1-1, reads GAGVSQSPRYKVTKRGQDVALRCDPISGHVSLYWYRQALGQGPEFLTYFNYEAQQDKSGLPNDRFSAERPEGSISTLTIQRTEQRDSAMYRCASSTRTAPNTEAFFGQGTRLTVV.

The chain carries TRBV30 and TRBJ2-7; D unresolved. The CDR3 is 13 residues long. The V gene lost 5 bases and the J gene lost 6 bases, with 17 bases spanning the gap. The V gene's germline CDR1 is GTSNPN and CDR2 SVGIG (reference sequence). The CDR3 spells CAWDRATGLEQYF. CDR3 DNA: TGTGCCTGGGACCGGGCCACCGGGCTCGAGCAGTACTTC. Variable domain in full (rest from reference TRBV30 and TRBJ2-7): SQTIHQWPATLVQPVGSPLSLECTVEGTSNPNLYWYRQAAGRGLQLLFYSVGIGQISSEVPQNLSASRPQDRQFILSSKKLLLSDSGFYLCAWDRATGLEQYFGPGTRLTVT.

The genes are TRBV6-1 and TRBJ1-6; tentatively, D is TRBD1 (6 bases). The germline V gene encodes CDR1 MNHNS and CDR2 SASEGT. Trimming cost V 2 bases and J 8 bases, with 13 bases left between them. CDR3 size: 15 residues. The CDR3 is CASSEPDRGHSPLHF. The CDR3 DNA sequence: TGTGCCAGCAGTGAACCGGACAGAGGACATTCACCCCTCCACTTT.

V and J are TRBV28 and TRBJ1-2; 7 bases are shared with TRBD1. Germline CDR1 MDHEN, CDR2 SYDVKM. The trim removed 6 bases at V and 8 bases at J, leaving 12 bases unmatched. This CDR3 has 14 residues. The CDR3 bases are TGTGCCAGCAGAGCCGGGACAGACAGGAGAGGCTACACCTTC. Amino acids: CASRAGTDRRGYTF.

The chain uses TRBV16 and TRBJ1-4; D uncertain. This CDR3 is built from 13 residues. The germline V gene encodes CDR1 KGHSY and CDR2 FQNENV. V was clipped by 2 bases and J by 14 bases, with 15 bases between them. DNA for the CDR3: TGTGCCAGCAGCCAACTGCTTGACGGTGACCTGTTTTTT. Protein sequence: CASSQLLDGDLFF.

The chain links TRBV7-9 to TRBJ1-1; D remains ambiguous. This CDR3 has 11 residues. The V gene lost 4 bases and the J gene lost 9 bases, with 9 bases spanning the gap. Germline V gives CDR1 SEHNR, CDR2 FQNEAQ (reference sequence). CDR3 in amino acids: CASSSGFQAFF. The CDR3 nucleotides are TGTGCCAGCAGCTCGGGGTTTCAAGCTTTCTTT.